These 24 T cell receptor beta chains were all obtained from the same sample, sequenced in a study of Graves' ophthalmopathy and Graves' hyperthyroidism. Scientists amplified the TCR beta CDR3 regions from RNA transcripts. RT-PCR with HTBI primers came first, then second-round multiplex PCR. One entry per CDR3 protein results from TCRdb running MiXCR on the multiplex PCR reads. The sample includes more than 550,000 distinct CDR3 sequences, over 40% seen only once; the top ten take over 2.5%. The specimen was peripheral blood. All receptors derive from an adult man with Graves' ophthalmopathy.

The V and J genes are TRBV15 and TRBJ1-5, with D possibly being TRBD1 (5 bases). The CDR3 is made up of 12 amino acids. Trimming took 2 bases from V and 14 from J, leaving 13 bases between them. Germline V gene lookup returns CDR1 LNHNV and CDR2 YYDKDF (reference sequence). The CDR3 DNA follows: TGTGCCACCAGCAGAAGAGGGGAGGCCGAGCATTTT. It is translated as CATSRRGEAEHF.

This clonotype was seen ten or more times. The chain couples TRBV16 to TRBJ2-5; unclear D gene. V lost 1 base and J 2 bases, leaving 8 bases between the germline ends. This CDR3 comprises 14 residues. Looked up from germline, CDR1 is KGHSY and CDR2 is FQNENV. CDR3 sequence (DNA): TGTGCCAGCAGCCAATTATCAGCTCAAGAGACCCAGTACTTC. This sequence encodes CASSQLSAQETQYF.

This chain joins TRBV19 and TRBJ1-4; the match to TRBD1 covers 7 bases. The germline V gene has CDR1 LNHDA and CDR2 SQIVND (reference sequence). The V segment lost 2 bases and the J segment 1 base; nucleotides outside the gene matches: 4. The CDR3 has 16 residues. The CDR3 reads CASSISGTVTNEKLFF. In DNA form, the CDR3 reads TGTGCCAGTAGTATAAGCGGGACAGTAACTAATGAAAAACTGTTTTTT.

The J gene is TRBJ1-3, the V gene TRBV29-1; D ambiguous. Germline CDR1 reads SQVTM; CDR2 reads ANQGSEA. CDR3 size: 14 residues. Trimming shortened V by 0 bases and J by 5 bases, and 11 bases separated the two germline ends. The CDR3 coding sequence is TGCAGCGTTGAAGATCTGGCAGGCCGAAACACCATATATTTT. It yields the protein CSVEDLAGRNTIYF.

This chain links TRBV7-6 with TRBJ2-5; 9 positions match TRBD2. Matching the DNA end better, TRBJ2-7 makes the J call doubtful. Germline values: CDR1 SGHVS, CDR2 FNYEAQ. The CDR3 contains 16 residues. The CDR3 region has the DNA TGTGCCAGCAGCCATCCAGCTGGGCGGGGGGGCTCCGAGCAGTACTTC. Residues: CASSHPAGRGGSEQYF.

This clonotype was seen at least ten times. The V gene is TRBV2, the J gene TRBJ2-5; 7 bases agree with TRBD2. CDR3 length equals 14 residues. Germline lookup yields CDR1 SNHLY and CDR2 FYNNEI. V was pared by 2 bases and J by 5 bases, with 5 bases of the junction left unmatched. The CDR3, as DNA: TGTGCCAGCAGTGAACAGGGAGGGCGGGAGACCCAGTACTTC. It yields the protein CASSEQGGRETQYF.

Note on this clonotype: A much larger clone differs from this one at a single base, so this may be a read error. The V gene is TRBV5-1, the J gene TRBJ1-1, with 7 nucleotides matching TRBD1. After removal of 4 bases from V and 4 bases from J, the junction contained 13 bases not matched to a gene. CDR3 length equals 16 residues. The V gene's germline CDR1 is SGHRS and CDR2 YFSETQ. CDR3 in DNA: TGCGCCAGCAGCCCAAACCCGGGACAGATGAGCACTGAAGCTTTCTTT. This gives the protein CASSPNPGQMSTEAFF.

With regard to this clonotype: Possible read error: a much larger clone is one base away. The chain uses TRBV9 and TRBJ1-2, with 9 bases identical to TRBD1. V shed 3 bases, J shed 10 bases, and the junction held 10 bases outside the gene matches. This CDR3 has 14 residues. Germline V gives CDR1 SGDLS, CDR2 YYNGEE. DNA of the CDR3: TGTGCCAGCAGCGAGGCCGGGACAGGGATCGACTACACCTTC. Its protein product is CASSEAGTGIDYTF.

About this clonotype: It may be a read error: a sequence one base away is much more abundant. V is TRBV6-1 and J is TRBJ1-5; D is undetermined. CDR1 is MNHNS and CDR2 is SASEGT in the germline V gene. Deletions cut 6 bases from V and 5 bases from J, with 8 bases between. The CDR3 covers 12 residues. For the CDR3, the DNA is TGTGCCAGCAGCATTGGTTATCAGCCCCAGCATTTT. Translated: CASSIGYQPQHF.

Note on this clonotype: This may be a read error: a much more frequent sequence differs by one nucleotide. Because the CDR3 is missing its conserved closing phenylalanine or tryptophan, this is likely a read error. The CDR3 DNA reads TGTGCCAGTAAGCAGCTGGACCAAGAGACCCAGTACCTC. Translated: CASKQLDQETQYL. The rearrangement links TRBV19 to TRBJ2-5, with D unclear. Germline V gene lookup returns CDR1 LNHDA and CDR2 SQIVND (reference sequence). This CDR3 contains 13 residues. V lost 7 bases and J lost 0, with 9 bases in between.

V usage is TRBV5-1 and J usage is TRBJ1-1; TRBD1 might be the D (5 bases). Germline assignment: CDR1 SGHRS and CDR2 YFSETQ. V dropped 4 bases and J dropped 3 bases, with 19 bases sitting between them. The CDR3 has 16 residues. The CDR3 reads CASSARDGYGYTEAFF. For the CDR3, the DNA is TGCGCCAGCAGCGCCAGGGACGGCTATGGCTACACTGAAGCTTTCTTT.

This clonotype was counted between two and nine times. The CDR3 region has the DNA TGTGCCAGCAGAATGCCAACTAATGAAAAACTGTTTTTT. Translated, it gives CASRMPTNEKLFF. The chain joins TRBV6-5 to TRBJ1-4, with unresolved D. This CDR3 contains 13 residues. V lost 6 bases, J lost 0 bases, and 5 bases lay in between. Germline V CDR1 and CDR2: MNHEY, SVGAGI.

This clonotype showed up just a few times. This sequence joins TRBV12-3 or TRBV12-4 and TRBJ2-1; weak D call: TRBD1 (8 bases). There are 16 residues in the CDR3. V was cut by 5 bases and J by 6 bases, with 20 bases left in between. CDR3 sequence reads: CASSDWGGQEINEQFF. The CDR3 bases are TGTGCCAGCAGTGACTGGGGGGGACAGGAGATCAATGAGCAGTTCTTC.

The chain employs TRBV10-3 and TRBJ2-6, with D perhaps matching TRBD1 or TRBD2 (6 bases each). V lost 4 bases and J lost 3, with 13 bases in between. The CDR3 is 16 residues long. Germline V gives CDR1 ENHRY, CDR2 SYGVKD. The CDR3 loop reads CAISGGAQFGANVLTF. The DNA of the CDR3 is TGTGCCATCAGTGGGGGGGCTCAGTTTGGGGCCAACGTCCTGACTTTC.

This clonotype was seen only a few times. The CDR3 sequence is CASSFRDRGAEQYF. CDR3 nucleotides: TGTGCCAGCAGCTTCCGGGACAGGGGGGCCGAGCAGTACTTC. The gene calls are TRBV11-3 and TRBJ2-7; 11 bases match TRBD1. Germline lookup yields CDR1 SGHNT and CDR2 YENEEA. V trimming: 3 bases; J trimming: 6 bases; junction bases outside the gene matches: 4. The CDR3 is made up of 14 amino acids.

This clonotype was counted many times. The CDR3 loop is CASILQVGGELFF. The CDR3 nucleotides are TGTGCCAGCATCCTACAGGTTGGCGGGGAGCTGTTTTTT. The genes are TRBV2 and TRBJ2-2; D may be TRBD1 (5 bases). There are 13 residues in the CDR3. Germline V lookup: CDR1 SNHLY, CDR2 FYNNEI. V was pared by 7 bases and J by 7 bases, with 13 bases between.

Ten or more counts support this clonotype. The chain is built from TRBV15 and TRBJ2-3, with D uncertain. Looked up from germline, CDR1 is LNHNV and CDR2 is YYDKDF (reference sequence). CDR3 size: 13 residues. Trimming removed 5 bases at V and 1 base at J, with 7 bases between. The CDR3: CATSPPGTDTQYF. CDR3 coding DNA: TGTGCCACCAGCCCTCCGGGCACAGATACGCAGTATTTT.

This clonotype has at least ten counts. The CDR3 DNA reads as TGTGCCAGCAGCGGCGGGACAGGGACATTAAATGAAAAACTGTTTTTT. Residues: CASSGGTGTLNEKLFF. The V gene is TRBV5-4, the J gene TRBJ1-4, with 9 positions matching TRBD1. The CDR3 runs 16 residues. The trim removed 4 bases at V and 5 bases at J, leaving 9 bases unmatched. The germline V gene encodes CDR1 SGHNT and CDR2 YYREEE (reference sequence).

This clonotype was recorded a few times. The rearrangement joins TRBV7-8 to TRBJ1-1; 9 nucleotides agree with TRBD1. Germline-derived CDR1 and CDR2 are SGHVS and FQNEAQ. Losses at the gene ends were 2 bases for V and 0 bases for J; bases not matched to a gene: 4. The CDR3 contains 16 residues. CDR3 nucleotides: TGTGCCAGCAGCTTATCGACAGGGGGGATGAACACTGAAGCTTTCTTT. Translation gives CASSLSTGGMNTEAFF.

This clonotype appeared many times. This sequence joins TRBV7-2 and TRBJ1-1; maybe TRBD1 (5 bases). Germline-derived CDR1 and CDR2 are SGHTA and FQGNSA. Trimming cost V 5 bases and J 4 bases, with 17 bases left between them. The CDR3 is 15 residues long. CDR3 nucleotide sequence: TGTGCCAGCAGCCCGCAGACAGCCGGCGTCACTGAAGCTTTCTTT. Amino acid sequence: CASSPQTAGVTEAFF.

The chain links TRBV10-3 to TRBJ2-5; TRBD2 might be the D (6 bases). This CDR3 is 19 amino acids long. Trimming took off 0 bases at V and 3 bases at J, with 23 bases between the two ends. Germline V gives CDR1 ENHRY, CDR2 SYGVKD. CDR3 bases: TGTGCCATCAGTGAGTCAAGCGTTGATGGTAGGACTACCGAAGAGACCCAGTACTTC. It codes for CAISESSVDGRTTEETQYF.

The rearrangement links TRBV29-1 to TRBJ1-1; weak D call: TRBD1 (5 bases). CDR1 SQVTM and CDR2 ANQGSEA come from the germline V gene. Trimming removed 3 bases at V and 4 bases at J, with 9 bases between. This CDR3 is built from 12 residues. CDR3 in DNA: TGCAGCGTTGAGCAGGGAACCACTGAAGCTTTCTTT. It translates to CSVEQGTTEAFF.

V usage is TRBV25-1 and J usage is TRBJ1-4, with 7 bases aligning to TRBD1. The V gene end was trimmed by 7 bases and the J gene end by 8 bases; junction bases not matched to a gene: 4. Germline-derived CDR1 and CDR2 are MGHDK and SYGVNS. The CDR3 consists of 12 residues. The CDR3 spells CASKGQPEKLFF. The CDR3 DNA reads as TGTGCCAGCAAGGGACAGCCGGAAAAACTGTTTTTT.

This clonotype occurred many times. This rearrangement joins TRBV2 to TRBJ2-7, with 10 positions matching TRBD2. Trimming took 6 bases from V and 4 from J; bases not matched to a gene: 6. CDR1 is SNHLY and CDR2 is FYNNEI in the germline V gene. The CDR3 runs 14 residues. The CDR3 spells CASRGLAGVYEQYF. The CDR3 bases are TGTGCCAGCAGGGGCCTAGCGGGAGTGTACGAGCAGTACTTC.